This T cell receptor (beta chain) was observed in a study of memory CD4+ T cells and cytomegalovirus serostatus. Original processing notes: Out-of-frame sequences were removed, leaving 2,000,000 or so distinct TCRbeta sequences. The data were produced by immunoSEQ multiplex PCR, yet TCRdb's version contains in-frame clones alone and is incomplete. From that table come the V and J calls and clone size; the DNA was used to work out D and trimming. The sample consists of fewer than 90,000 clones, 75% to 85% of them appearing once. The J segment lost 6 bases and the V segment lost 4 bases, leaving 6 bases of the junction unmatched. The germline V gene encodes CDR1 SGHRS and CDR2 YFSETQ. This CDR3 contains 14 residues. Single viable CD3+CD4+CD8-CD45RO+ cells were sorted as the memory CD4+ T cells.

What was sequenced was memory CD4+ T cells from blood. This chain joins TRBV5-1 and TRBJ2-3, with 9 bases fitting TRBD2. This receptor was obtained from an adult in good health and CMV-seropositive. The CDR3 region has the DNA TGCGCCAGCAGCGATCGGAGCGGGGGGGATACGCAGTATTTT. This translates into CASSDRSGGDTQYF. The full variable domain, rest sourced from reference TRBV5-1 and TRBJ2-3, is KAGVTQTPRYLIKTRGQQVTLSCSPISGHRSVSWYQQTPGQGLQFLFEYFSETQRNKGNFPGRFSGRQFSNSRSEMNVSTLELGDSALYLCASSDRSGGDTQYFGPGTRLTVL.